These 14 T cell receptor beta chains came from one sample sequenced in a study of T cell repertoires in cytomegalovirus infection. The antigens of these receptors remain unknown. TCRdb re-analysed the reads in MiXCR, keeping a single row per CDR3 protein. Of some 920,000 distinct CDR3 sequences listed, approximately 31% are singletons. The starting material was cultured CD8+ T cells from PBMCs, obtained from culture after CMV antigen stimulation. These receptors were collected from a human donor in good health (CMV status not recorded). Some clones in this sample may be carry-over from other donors' samples.

About this clonotype itself: At one end the junction does not follow the germline gene, possibly because of a read error. V gene TRBV7-9 combines with J gene TRBJ2-2, with 12 bases lining up with TRBD1. Germline V gives CDR1 SEHNR, CDR2 FQNEAQ (reference sequence). This CDR3 region has 15 residues. The CDR3 bases are TGTGCCAGCGGGACAGGGGGCGTCGTCACCAGGGAGCTGTTTTTT. Translated: CASGTGGVVTRELFF.

V usage is TRBV20-1 and J usage is TRBJ2-7; D may match TRBD1 or TRBD2 (5 bases each). Trimming removed 6 bases from V and 2 bases from J, with 20 bases in between. There are 15 residues in the CDR3. Germline CDR1 reads DFQATT; CDR2 reads SNEGSKA (reference sequence). The CDR3 loop reads CSAGSRDQRTYEQYF. In nucleotides, the CDR3 is TGCAGTGCCGGCTCCAGGGACCAAAGGACCTACGAGCAGTACTTC.

This clonotype was observed a handful of times. The rearrangement joins TRBV7-9 to TRBJ2-2; 7 nucleotides line up with TRBD1. CDR3 size: 15 residues. V lost 5 bases to trimming and J lost 3 bases; unmatched junction nucleotides: 6. Germline CDR1 is SEHNR and CDR2 is FQNEAQ (reference sequence). In nucleotides, the CDR3 is TGTGCCAGCAGCATAATGGGACAGTACACCGGGGAGCTGTTTTTT. Encoded protein: CASSIMGQYTGELFF.

This clonotype has a count of ten or more. J is TRBJ1-2 and V is TRBV7-6; weak D call: TRBD1 (5 bases). This CDR3 comprises 16 residues. CDR1 is SGHVS and CDR2 is FNYEAQ in the germline V gene. Between the trimmed V and J ends, which lost 2 bases and 2 bases, there was a span of 15 bases. The CDR3 nucleotides are TGTGCCAGCAGCTTAAATCCCCGGCAGGGCAACTATGGCTACACCTTC. This encodes CASSLNPRQGNYGYTF. The full variable domain, in which reference TRBV7-6 and TRBJ1-2 provide the parts outside the CDR3, is GAGVSQSPRYKVTKRGQDVALRCDPISGHVSLYWYRQALGQGPEFLTYFNYEAQQDKSGLPNDRFSAERPEGSISTLTIQRTEQRDSAMYRCASSLNPRQGNYGYTFGSGTRLTVV.

This clonotype was found many times. This chain joins TRBV7-2 and TRBJ1-3; D is ambiguous. This CDR3 contains 20 residues. Germline V lookup: CDR1 SGHTA, CDR2 FQGNSA. The ends were cut back, 5 bases at V and 0 bases at J, with 26 bases in the middle. The CDR3 protein is CASSPLEGWRSVGSGNTIYF. The CDR3 coding sequence is TGTGCCAGCAGCCCCCTGGAAGGTTGGAGGTCGGTGGGCTCTGGAAACACCATATATTTT. Together with reference TRBV7-2 and TRBJ1-3, the CDR3 gives the full variable domain: GAGVSQSPSNKVTEKGKDVELRCDPISGHTALYWYRQSLGQGLEFLIYFQGNSAPDKSGLPSDRFSAERTGGSVSTLTIQRTQQEDSAVYLCASSPLEGWRSVGSGNTIYFGEGSWLTVV.

The J gene is TRBJ2-5, the V gene TRBV19; 7 bases agree with TRBD2. CDR1 is LNHDA and CDR2 is SQIVND in the germline V gene (reference sequence). The CDR3 extends over 13 amino acids. Trimming cost V 3 bases and J 3 bases; bases outside gene matches: 1. CDR3 sequence (DNA): TGTGCCAGTAGTATGAGCGGGGAAGAGACCCAGTACTTC. It specifies CASSMSGEETQYF.

The genes are TRBV5-4 and TRBJ1-2; TRBD1 matches 7 bases. The CDR3 is 15 amino acids. The germline CDR1 and CDR2 sequences are SGHNT and YYREEE (reference sequence). V gave up 3 bases and J gave up 2 bases; unmatched junction bases: 7. For the CDR3, the DNA is TGTGCCAGCAGCTATCAAAGGGGGCCCAACTATGGCTACACCTTC. Protein sequence: CASSYQRGPNYGYTF.

The chain combines TRBV2 with TRBJ1-1; D is unclear. Trimming shortened V by 6 bases and J by 3 bases, and 14 bases separated the two germline ends. The CDR3 sequence is 14 residues long. Per the germline V gene, CDR1 is SNHLY and CDR2 is FYNNEI. In DNA form, the CDR3 reads TGTGCCAGCAGAGAACCGGGAGAAGACACTGAAGCTTTCTTT. This codes for CASREPGEDTEAFF.

This clonotype was detected ten times or more. The chain couples TRBV27 to TRBJ2-3; 9 nucleotides agree with TRBD2. From germline, CDR1 is MNHEY and CDR2 SMNVEV (reference sequence). This CDR3 contains 17 residues. V gave up 2 bases and J gave up 4 bases; unmatched junction bases: 10. For the CDR3, the DNA is TGTGCCAGCAGTTTACGGCGGGGGGGCCTTGTGGCAGATACGCAGTATTTT. Translated: CASSLRRGGLVADTQYF.

This clonotype turned up a few times. The chain combines TRBV4-3 with TRBJ2-2; weak D call: TRBD2 (6 bases). Trimming left V 4 bases short and J 6 bases short, with 9 bases between. The CDR3 runs to 13 residues. CDR1 LGHNA and CDR2 YSLEER come from the germline V gene. The chain's CDR3 is CASSPTSSGELFF. DNA of the CDR3: TGCGCCAGCAGCCCTACTAGCTCCGGGGAGCTGTTTTTT.

The chain carries TRBV10-3 and TRBJ2-2; D not resolved. This CDR3 has 16 amino acids. CDR1 is ENHRY, CDR2 SYGVKD, per germline. V was trimmed by 8 bases and J by 2 bases, leaving 18 bases between them. CDR3 amino acids: CAIFSRAVNNTGELFF. The CDR3 DNA is TGTGCCATCTTTTCTAGGGCAGTCAACAACACCGGGGAGCTGTTTTTT.

The chain combines TRBV11-2 with TRBJ2-7; the match to TRBD1 covers 8 bases. CDR3 length: 15 residues. The V gene's germline CDR1 is SGHAT and CDR2 FQNNGV. After removal of 2 bases from V and 3 bases from J, the junction contained 6 bases not matched to a gene. This CDR3 is CASSLSQGAGYEQYF. The CDR3 nucleotides are TGTGCCAGCAGCTTATCCCAGGGGGCCGGCTACGAGCAGTACTTC.

The rearrangement joins TRBV7-8 to TRBJ1-1; maybe TRBD1 (6 bases). The V end lost 5 bases, the J end lost 11 bases, and 18 bases lay between the germline ends. Germline CDR1 SGHVS, CDR2 FQNEAQ. The CDR3 consists of 13 residues. The CDR3 protein is CASSPVPQGAAFF. CDR3 DNA sequence: TGTGCCAGCAGCCCCGTTCCACAGGGTGCGGCTTTCTTT.

This clonotype was seen a few times. The chain links TRBV4-1 to TRBJ1-1; D is undetermined. With 0 bases removed from V and 4 bases from J, the gap between germline ends came to 12 bases. Germline loops: CDR1 MGHRA, CDR2 YSYEKL. The CDR3 runs 15 residues. The CDR3 here is CASSQDPRGITEAFF. CDR3 nucleotide sequence: TGCGCCAGCAGCCAAGATCCTCGAGGGATCACTGAAGCTTTCTTT.